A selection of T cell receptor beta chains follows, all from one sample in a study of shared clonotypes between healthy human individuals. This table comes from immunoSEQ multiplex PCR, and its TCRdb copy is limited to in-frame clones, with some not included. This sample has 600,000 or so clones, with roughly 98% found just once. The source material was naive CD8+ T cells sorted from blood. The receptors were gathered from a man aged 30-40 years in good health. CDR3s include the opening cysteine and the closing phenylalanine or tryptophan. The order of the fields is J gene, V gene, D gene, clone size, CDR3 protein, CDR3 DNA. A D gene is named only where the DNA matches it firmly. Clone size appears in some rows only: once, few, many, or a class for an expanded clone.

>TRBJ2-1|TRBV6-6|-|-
CASSLGTNEQFF
TGTGCCAGCAGTTTAGGGACGAATGAGCAGTTCTTC
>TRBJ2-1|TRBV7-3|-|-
CASSLTSNYNEQFF
TGTGCCAGCAGCTTAACTAGCAACTACAATGAGCAGTTCTTC
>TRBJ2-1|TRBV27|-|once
CASWGADGSYNEQFF
TGTGCCAGCTGGGGCGCCGATGGGTCCTACAATGAGCAGTTCTTC
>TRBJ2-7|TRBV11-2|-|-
CASSQPRRPPGQYF
TGTGCCAGCAGCCAGCCTCGCAGACCACCGGGTCAGTACTTC
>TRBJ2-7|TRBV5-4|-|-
CASSLMPRRTQWNYEQYF
TGTGCCAGCAGCTTGATGCCTAGACGGACCCAGTGGAATTACGAGCAGTACTTC
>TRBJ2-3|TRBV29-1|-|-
CSARGLGQGSTDTQYF
TGCAGCGCCCGGGGGCTCGGGCAGGGAAGCACAGATACGCAGTATTTT
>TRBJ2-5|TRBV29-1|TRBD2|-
CSVLAGLAETQYF
TGCAGCGTCCTAGCGGGACTAGCGGAGACCCAGTACTTC
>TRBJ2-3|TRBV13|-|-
CASSSRDTDTQYF
TGTGCCAGCAGCTCCCGAGACACAGATACGCAGTATTTT
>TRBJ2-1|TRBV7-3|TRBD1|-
CASSFGTGRSYNEQFF
TGTGCCAGCAGCTTTGGGACAGGTCGCTCCTACAATGAGCAGTTCTTC
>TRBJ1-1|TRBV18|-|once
CASSPGTSNTEAFF
TGTGCCAGCTCACCGGGGACATCAAACACTGAAGCTTTCTTT
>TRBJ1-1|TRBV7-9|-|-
CASSRITTDLNTEAFF
TGTGCCAGCAGTCGAATAACTACAGACCTGAACACTGAAGCTTTCTTT
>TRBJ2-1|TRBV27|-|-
CASSLKFSYNEQFF
TGTGCCAGCAGTTTAAAGTTCTCCTACAATGAGCAGTTCTTC
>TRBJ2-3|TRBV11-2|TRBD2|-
CASRPIAGSSTDTQYF
TGTGCCAGCAGACCAATAGCGGGCTCTAGCACAGATACGCAGTATTTT
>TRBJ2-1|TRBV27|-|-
CASSSGTRLLNEQFF
TGTGCCAGCAGTTCCGGGACTCGGCTCTTGAATGAGCAGTTCTTC
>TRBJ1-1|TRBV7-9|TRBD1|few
CASSRGQGRNTEAFF
TGTGCCAGCAGCCGAGGACAGGGCAGGAACACTGAAGCTTTCTTT